Given below is one T cell receptor beta chain in context. Each ophthalmopathy patient scored at least 3 on the Clinical Activity Score and at least 4 on NOSPECS grade, with duration under 3 months. Uncontrolled infection, other autoimmune disease, pregnancy or lactation excluded patients. Fresh peripheral blood, 10 ml, yielded the PBMCs. This sample stems from a study of T cells in Graves' hyperthyroidism and ophthalmopathy. RNA transcripts provided the source from which TCR beta CDR3 regions were amplified. An initial round of RT-PCR targeting the TCR CDR3 relied on the HTBI primer set. TCRdb recomputed calls from the multiplex PCR reads with MiXCR, one row per CDR3 protein. The sample has 490,000 or so distinct CDR3 sequences; less than 25% are singletons. The source of this sequence is a woman in her 70s with Graves' ophthalmopathy. Input material: blood.

The CDR3 sequence is CSTRQGASETQYF. In DNA form, the CDR3 reads TGCAGCACGAGACAGGGGGCATCAGAGACCCAGTACTTC. The V gene is TRBV29-1, the J gene TRBJ2-5; 10 bases are a match to TRBD1. CDR3 length: 13 residues. Per germline, CDR1 SQVTM and CDR2 ANQGSEA. Trimming cost V 8 bases and J 4 bases; bases outside gene matches: 7.